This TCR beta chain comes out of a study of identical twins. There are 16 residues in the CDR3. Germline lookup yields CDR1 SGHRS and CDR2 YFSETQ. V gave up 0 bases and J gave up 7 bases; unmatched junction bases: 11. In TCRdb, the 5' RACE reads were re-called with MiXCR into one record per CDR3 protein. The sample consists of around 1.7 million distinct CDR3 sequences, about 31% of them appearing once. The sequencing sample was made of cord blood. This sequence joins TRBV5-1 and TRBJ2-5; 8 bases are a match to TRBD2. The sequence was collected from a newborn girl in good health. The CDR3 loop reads CASSLAPGYAGGTQYF. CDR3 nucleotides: TGCGCCAGCAGCTTGGCCCCAGGGTACGCGGGAGGGACCCAGTACTTC.